The 31 T cell receptor beta chains below were found in one sample sequenced in a study of cytomegalovirus exposure and HLA in healthy donors. Using immunoSEQ multiplex PCR, the repertoire was profiled, and TCRdb retains in-frame clones only, with some absent. The sample lists 220,000 or so clones, about nine tenths occurring once. The sample was PBMCs. The receptors here all came from a woman between 18 and 30 years old in good health and CMV-seronegative.

This clone was found once. The chain uses TRBV5-4 and TRBJ1-1, with no clear D. Trimming removed 0 bases at V and 8 bases at J, with 14 bases between. Germline assignment: CDR1 SGHNT and CDR2 YYREEE (reference sequence). This CDR3 is 14 amino acids long. CDR3: CASSLAAVSSEAFF. The CDR3 coding sequence is TGTGCCAGCAGCTTGGCCGCGGTTTCGAGCGAAGCTTTCTTT.

This sequence joins TRBV7-2 and TRBJ1-3; D possibly corresponds to TRBD1 (5 bases). The V end lost 5 bases, the J end lost 4 bases, and 15 bases lay between the germline ends. This CDR3 has 15 residues. Germline assignment: CDR1 SGHTA and CDR2 FQGNSA. CDR3 amino acids: CASSKAWGDGNTIYF. The DNA for the CDR3 is TGTGCCAGCAGCAAGGCATGGGGGGACGGAAACACCATATATTTT.

The rearrangement joins TRBV29-1 to TRBJ1-1, with 7 bases lining up with TRBD1. CDR1 SQVTM and CDR2 ANQGSEA come from the germline V gene. V trimming: 6 bases; J trimming: 6 bases; junction bases outside the gene matches: 10. The CDR3 has 13 residues. The CDR3 nucleotides are TGCAGCGTGCCGGACAGGATGTCGGCTGAAGCTTTCTTT. The encoded protein is CSVPDRMSAEAFF.

The chain has TRBV27 and TRBJ2-1; no firm D call. Trimming took off 6 bases at V and 5 bases at J, with 11 bases between the two ends. CDR3 length equals 13 residues. Looked up from germline, CDR1 is MNHEY and CDR2 is SMNVEV (reference sequence). This chain's CDR3 is CASRGTVDNEQFF. Here the CDR3 DNA reads TGTGCCAGCAGGGGTACAGTGGACAATGAGCAGTTCTTC.

The chain links TRBV21-1 to TRBJ2-1; TRBD1, as called in the table, went unchecked against the DNA. TRBV21-1 has pseudogene status. The CDR3 spans 14 residues. The CDR3 protein is CARPGTGFYNEQFF. As DNA, the CDR3 is TGTGCCAGGCCGGGGACAGGGTTCTACAATGAGCAGTTCTTC.

The chain couples TRBV25-1 to TRBJ2-7, with 8 nucleotides matching TRBD2. The trim removed 3 bases at V and 6 bases at J, leaving 7 bases unmatched. This CDR3 is built from 14 residues. The germline CDR1 and CDR2 sequences are MGHDK and SYGVNS. CDR3 loop: CASSDSYGTSEQYF. The CDR3 DNA is TGTGCCAGCAGTGACTCCTACGGGACTAGCGAGCAGTACTTC.

This chain joins TRBV5-1 and TRBJ2-6; 8 bases line up with TRBD1. V lost 4 bases to trimming and J lost 2 bases; unmatched junction nucleotides: 8. Germline CDR1 is SGHRS and CDR2 is YFSETQ. This CDR3 spans 17 amino acids. CDR3 protein: CASSTWTGPTGANVLTF. The CDR3, as DNA: TGCGCCAGCAGCACCTGGACAGGGCCAACTGGGGCCAACGTCCTGACTTTC.

The rearrangement links TRBV6-5 to TRBJ1-6; TRBD1 aligns across 9 bases. From germline, CDR1 is MNHEY and CDR2 SVGAGI. V lost 6 bases to trimming and J lost 7 bases; unmatched junction nucleotides: 7. The CDR3 runs to 15 residues. The CDR3 bases are TGTGCCAGCAGACAACAGGGGGCAGCGAATTCACCCCTCCACTTT. Amino acid sequence: CASRQQGAANSPLHF.

The chain is built from TRBV25-1 and TRBJ1-1; D gene uncertain. CDR1 and CDR2 from the germline V gene are MGHDK and SYGVNS. V was trimmed by 2 bases and J by 0 bases, leaving 4 bases between them. The CDR3 contains 13 residues. For the CDR3, the DNA is TGTGCCAGCAGTGAACCCTTGAACACTGAAGCTTTCTTT. Translation: CASSEPLNTEAFF.

This chain links TRBV30 with TRBJ2-1; D is possibly TRBD2 (6 bases). The germline V gene has CDR1 GTSNPN and CDR2 SVGIG (reference sequence). The CDR3 covers 14 residues. Trimming removed 0 bases at V and 7 bases at J, with 13 bases between. Written as DNA, the CDR3 is TGTGCCTGGAGTGTACGACTAGACCCAAATGAGCAGTTCTTC. The encoded protein is CAWSVRLDPNEQFF.

This rearrangement joins TRBV6-6 to TRBJ1-5; no firm D call. The V end was cut by 2 bases, the J end by 2 bases, with 10 bases between. CDR1 MNHNY and CDR2 SVGAGI come from the germline V gene (reference sequence). CDR3 length: 15 amino acids. CDR3 amino acids: CASSYGGRGNQPQHF. CDR3 nucleotide sequence: TGTGCCAGCAGTTACGGCGGGAGGGGCAATCAGCCCCAGCATTTT.

This clone was detected once. V gene TRBV27 combines with J gene TRBJ1-1; no clear D. Per the germline V gene, CDR1 is MNHEY and CDR2 is SMNVEV (reference sequence). CDR3 size: 14 residues. Trimming took off 0 bases at V and 2 bases at J, with 7 bases between the two ends. This CDR3 is CASSLSGYNTEAFF. The CDR3 DNA sequence: TGTGCCAGCAGTTTATCGGGCTATAACACTGAAGCTTTCTTT.

This clone came up a few times. The V gene is TRBV2, the J gene TRBJ1-5; no clear D. The V end was cut by 4 bases, the J end by 0 bases, with 10 bases between. From germline, CDR1 is SNHLY and CDR2 FYNNEI. The CDR3 runs 15 residues. The CDR3 protein is CASSVGRHSNQPQHF. The CDR3 DNA sequence: TGTGCCAGCAGTGTTGGCAGGCATAGCAATCAGCCCCAGCATTTT.

The rearrangement joins TRBV19 to TRBJ1-5; 7 positions agree with TRBD1. Germline V gene sequence: CDR1 LNHDA, CDR2 SQIVND (reference sequence). V lost 3 bases to trimming and J lost 8 bases; unmatched junction nucleotides: 13. The CDR3 covers 16 residues. Here the CDR3 DNA reads TGTGCCAGTAGTATTGAGACAGGGCTATTACTGGAGCCCCAGCATTTT. It encodes CASSIETGLLLEPQHF.

The CDR3 loop is CASSAPRGGGNTGELFF. DNA for the CDR3: TGTGCCAGCAGCGCCCCCCGGGGGGGAGGGAACACCGGGGAGCTGTTTTTT. The rearrangement joins TRBV9 to TRBJ2-2, with 8 bases matching TRBD2. Germline V gene lookup returns CDR1 SGDLS and CDR2 YYNGEE. The CDR3 totals 17 residues. The V and J ends lost 3 bases and 1 base, in that order; junction bases with no gene match: 8.

This clone was observed a handful of times. The rearrangement joins TRBV19 to TRBJ1-1, with 7 nucleotides matching TRBD1. The CDR3 length is 16 residues. V trimming: 5 bases; J trimming: 0 bases; junction bases outside the gene matches: 9. Germline values: CDR1 LNHDA, CDR2 SQIVND (reference sequence). The CDR3 protein is CASSPSSTGMNTEAFF. CDR3 DNA sequence: TGTGCCAGTAGTCCCTCATCGACAGGGATGAACACTGAAGCTTTCTTT.

V gene TRBV18 combines with J gene TRBJ1-1; the D is unclear. This CDR3 has 11 residues. V gave up 3 bases and J gave up 7 bases, with 6 bases separating them. From germline, CDR1 is KGHSH and CDR2 LQKENI. DNA for the CDR3: TGTGCCAGCTCACCTGGAGTTGAAGCTTTCTTT. This sequence encodes CASSPGVEAFF.

This clone was observed once. This CDR3 reads CASSLGLGRGGELFF. CDR3 coding DNA: TGTGCCAGCAGCTTAGGTCTCGGGAGAGGCGGGGAGCTGTTTTTT. The chain uses TRBV11-2 and TRBJ2-2, with D maybe TRBD2 (6 bases). Germline lookup yields CDR1 SGHAT and CDR2 FQNNGV. The CDR3 has 15 amino acids. V was clipped by 1 base and J by 7 bases, with 13 bases between them.

The chain combines TRBV27 with TRBJ2-7; TRBD2 matches at 7 bases. CDR3 length: 15 amino acids. Germline V gene data show CDR1 as MNHEY and CDR2 as SMNVEV (reference sequence). The V and J ends lost 5 bases and 3 bases, in that order; junction bases with no gene match: 10. This CDR3 reads CASSPRTSVIYEQYF. In DNA, the CDR3 is TGTGCCAGCAGTCCAAGGACTAGTGTGATCTACGAGCAGTACTTC.

The chain employs TRBV7-9 and TRBJ2-5; a weak D match, TRBD2 (6 bases). V lost 6 bases and J lost 4, with 24 bases in between. Germline V CDR1 and CDR2: SEHNR, FQNEAQ (reference sequence). This CDR3 is 17 amino acids long. CDR3 residues: CASRTQRTITGGETQYF. CDR3 coding DNA: TGTGCCAGCAGAACACAAAGGACTATTACAGGTGGAGAGACCCAGTACTTC.

V is TRBV4-1 and J is TRBJ1-2; TRBD1 matches at 8 bases. Germline assignment: CDR1 MGHRA and CDR2 YSYEKL. Losses at the gene ends were 1 base for V and 4 bases for J; bases not matched to a gene: 8. The length of the CDR3 is 16 residues. The CDR3 region is CASSQVPWTGSYGYTF. CDR3 sequence (DNA): TGCGCCAGCAGCCAAGTACCGTGGACAGGGAGCTATGGCTACACCTTC.

The chain couples TRBV5-4 to TRBJ1-1; 10 bases line up with TRBD1. CDR3 length: 14 amino acids. V lost 4 bases, J lost 4 bases, and 4 bases stayed unmatched. Germline lookup yields CDR1 SGHNT and CDR2 YYREEE (reference sequence). The CDR3 here is CASSLTGGFTEAFF. The CDR3 DNA is TGTGCCAGCAGCCTGACAGGGGGCTTCACTGAAGCTTTCTTT.

The chain carries TRBV27 and TRBJ2-5, with 10 bases fitting TRBD2. After removal of 3 bases from V and 4 bases from J, the junction contained 5 bases not matched to a gene. The CDR3 runs to 15 residues. CDR1 is MNHEY and CDR2 is SMNVEV in the germline V gene (reference sequence). CDR3 DNA sequence: TGTGCCAGCAGTTTGGGTAGCGGGGGGTTAGAGACCCAGTACTTC. As protein: CASSLGSGGLETQYF.

V and J are TRBV5-4 and TRBJ2-4; 7 positions match TRBD1. In germline, CDR1 is SGHNT, CDR2 YYREEE (reference sequence). J was trimmed by 0 bases and V by 3 bases; bases with no gene match: 12. There are 18 residues in the CDR3. The CDR3: CASSSMTGTALAKNIQYF. DNA of the CDR3: TGTGCCAGCAGCTCGATGACCGGGACAGCCTTAGCCAAAAACATTCAGTACTTC.

The chain joins TRBV6-1 to TRBJ2-2; D is possibly TRBD1 (5 bases). V was pared by 8 bases and J by 4 bases, with 23 bases between. The germline CDR1 and CDR2 sequences are MNHNS and SASEGT. The length of the CDR3 is 17 residues. CDR3 loop: CASGGRDFSGPTGELFF. CDR3 nucleotides: TGTGCCAGCGGTGGCAGGGATTTCAGTGGGCCCACCGGGGAGCTGTTTTTT.

The CDR3 spells CASSLDRVTPRQYF. In DNA, the CDR3 is TGTGCCAGCAGCTTAGATCGGGTGACTCCCCGTCAGTACTTC. This chain joins TRBV11-2 and TRBJ2-7; D is uncertain. Germline-derived CDR1 and CDR2 are SGHAT and FQNNGV. The CDR3 is 14 amino acids. Trimming pared 0 bases from V and 10 bases from J, leaving 16 bases between.

This chain connects TRBV6-5 to TRBJ1-1; D is unclear. V was pared by 5 bases and J by 0 bases, with 10 bases between. The CDR3 is 14 amino acids. The V gene's germline CDR1 is MNHEY and CDR2 SVGAGI. DNA of the CDR3: TGTGCCAGCAGTAAGGACGGGATGAACACTGAAGCTTTCTTT. This encodes CASSKDGMNTEAFF.

This chain uses TRBV5-1 with TRBJ2-7; D is perhaps TRBD1 (5 bases). The V and J ends lost 0 bases and 4 bases respectively, with 14 bases between them. The CDR3 consists of 15 residues. The germline V gene encodes CDR1 SGHRS and CDR2 YFSETQ. The CDR3 nucleotides read TGCGCCAGCAGCTTGGCCTGGGGAAAGGGGTACGAGCAGTACTTC. Translated: CASSLAWGKGYEQYF.

The chain is built from TRBV6-6 and TRBJ2-5; D call uncertain. V dropped 0 bases and J dropped 4 bases, with 6 bases sitting between them. The CDR3 runs 13 residues. Germline lookup yields CDR1 MNHNY and CDR2 SVGAGI (reference sequence). CDR3: CASSYSRAETQYF. The CDR3 DNA reads as TGTGCCAGCAGTTACTCGAGAGCAGAGACCCAGTACTTC.

This sequence joins TRBV29-1 and TRBJ1-2; a weak D match, TRBD1 (6 bases). CDR1 and CDR2 from the germline V gene are SQVTM and ANQGSEA. V was cut by 6 bases and J by 4 bases, with 18 bases left in between. The CDR3 has 14 residues. The CDR3 protein is CSVYAGEEIYGYTF. CDR3 coding DNA: TGCAGCGTGTACGCAGGGGAAGAGATCTATGGCTACACCTTC.

The gene calls are TRBV5-1 and TRBJ2-1; TRBD2 agrees at 12 bases. Per the germline V gene, CDR1 is SGHRS and CDR2 is YFSETQ. The CDR3 runs to 14 residues. The V and J ends lost 6 bases and 9 bases, in that order; junction bases with no gene match: 7. Here the CDR3 reads CASNQLAGGGEQFF. The CDR3 DNA is TGCGCCAGCAACCAACTAGCGGGAGGTGGTGAGCAGTTCTTC.